This T cell receptor beta chain was profiled in a study of molecular identifiers for immune sequencing clone quantification. As for the study in general: Replicates partitioned RNA from approximately 20,000 or 100,000 naive CD8 cells into five parts, sequencing four.

This clonotype was counted ten times or more. Its antigen is not known. Study-wide points: Barcode-sharing identical TCR molecules could underestimate highly expanded clone sizes. More than 99% of effector molecules, versus under 1% of naive-cell molecules, belonged to clones above 20 RNA copies.

The V end was cut by 4 bases, the J end by 7 bases, with 23 bases between. CDR1 and CDR2 from the germline V gene are MDHEN and SYDVKM. The CDR3 sequence is 16 residues long. TCRdb re-called the PCR reads through MiXCR, storing one row per CDR3 protein. The table includes tens of thousands of distinct CDR3 sequences, 18% detected once. CD8+CD4-CCR7+CD45RA+ sorting gave the naive CD8 T cells. This chain connects TRBV28 to TRBJ2-7, with D maybe TRBD2 (6 bases). The clonotype originates from a human donor in good health. Some libraries in this study had Jurkat cell RNA spiked in. The source material was naive CD8+ T cells from blood, with Jurkat cell RNA spiked in. Subset defined: FACS-sorted CD8+CD4-CCR7+CD45RA+ naive T cells. The CDR3 protein is CASSSLGEGRRGEQYF. The CDR3 nucleotides read TGTGCCAGCAGTTCCCTGGGTGAAGGTCGTCGGGGGGAGCAGTACTTC.